A single sample is the source of the 3 T cell receptor beta chains below, sequenced in a study of T cells in tuberculosis (dated by TCRdb to the late 2010s). Library preparation employed the immunoSEQ multiplex PCR assay. The clones in this table, taken by TCRdb from immuneACCESS, are in-frame only. Not every clone is retained; where verified, under half of the shortfall comes from an unresolved V gene, and the cause of the rest is unknown. The sample records over 20,000 clones, around 97% of which are singletons. Together, the top ten hold under 8% of the sample. The sequenced sample consisted of PBMCs. All receptors derive from a donor between 5 and 29 years old with latent tuberculosis or without tuberculosis infection.

This chain connects TRBV9 to TRBJ2-1, with 8 bases fitting TRBD1. CDR3 length: 14 amino acids. Per the germline V gene, CDR1 is SGDLS and CDR2 is YYNGEE. J was trimmed by 7 bases and V by 3 bases; bases with no gene match: 6. DNA for the CDR3: TGTGCCAGCAGCGGGACAGGGTCGTGGAATGAGCAGTTCTTC. Translation: CASSGTGSWNEQFF.

This clone was detected once. The chain recombines TRBV30 with TRBJ1-2; no clear D gene. The CDR3 is 12 amino acids. Germline V lookup: CDR1 GTSNPN, CDR2 SVGIG (reference sequence). Trimming shortened V by 0 bases and J by 8 bases, and 10 bases separated the two germline ends. The CDR3 reads CAWSVYLGGYTF. CDR3 DNA sequence: TGTGCCTGGAGTGTATACCTGGGCGGCTACACCTTC.

J is TRBJ1-6 and V is TRBV6-6, with D maybe TRBD1 (5 bases). The V gene's germline CDR1 is MNHNY and CDR2 SVGAGI (reference sequence). This CDR3 is 14 amino acids long. Trimming removed 0 bases from V and 5 bases from J, with 5 bases in between. Here the CDR3 reads CASSYSGDNSPLHF. In DNA, the CDR3 is TGTGCCAGCAGTTACTCAGGGGATAATTCACCCCTCCACTTT.